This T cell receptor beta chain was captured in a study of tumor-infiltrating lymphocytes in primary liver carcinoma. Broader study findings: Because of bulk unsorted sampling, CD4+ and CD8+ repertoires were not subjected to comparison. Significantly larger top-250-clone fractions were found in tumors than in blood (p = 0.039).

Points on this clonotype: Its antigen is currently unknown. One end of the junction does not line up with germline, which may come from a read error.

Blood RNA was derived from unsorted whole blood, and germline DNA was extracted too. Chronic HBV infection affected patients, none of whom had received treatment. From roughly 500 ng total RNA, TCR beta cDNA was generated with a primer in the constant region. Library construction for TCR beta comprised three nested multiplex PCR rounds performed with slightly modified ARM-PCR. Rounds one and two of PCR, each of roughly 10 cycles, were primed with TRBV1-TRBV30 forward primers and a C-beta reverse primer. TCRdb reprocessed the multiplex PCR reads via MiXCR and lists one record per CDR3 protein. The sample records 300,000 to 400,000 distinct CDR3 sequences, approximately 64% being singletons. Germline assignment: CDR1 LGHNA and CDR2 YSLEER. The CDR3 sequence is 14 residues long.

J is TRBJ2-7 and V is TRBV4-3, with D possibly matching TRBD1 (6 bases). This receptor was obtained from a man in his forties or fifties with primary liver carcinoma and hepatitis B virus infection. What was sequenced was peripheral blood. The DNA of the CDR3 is TGCGCCAGCAGCCAGAACCGACAGGCCTACGAGCATTATTTC. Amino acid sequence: CASSQNRQAYEHYF.